This T cell receptor beta chain is from a study of cytomegalovirus exposure and HLA in healthy donors. PCR primers comprised 60 Vbeta and 13 Jbeta primers. Method: immunoSEQ multiplex PCR; TCRdb's copy keeps in-frame clones and lacks some. The table includes some 130,000 clones, roughly 80% detected once. The TCR was taken from a woman aged 50 to 60 in good health and CMV-seropositive. Sequenced input: PBMCs.

This CDR3 reads CASSETKGGTQPQHF. In DNA, the CDR3 is TGTGCCAGCAGTGAAACCAAGGGAGGCACTCAGCCCCAGCATTTT. V gene TRBV28 combines with J gene TRBJ1-5; D is undetermined. This CDR3 region has 15 residues. Per germline, CDR1 MDHEN and CDR2 SYDVKM. V was shortened by 5 bases and J by 6 bases, with 17 bases between the two germline ends.